This T cell receptor (beta chain) was obtained from a study of human T cells and chemical hapten exposure. Individual cDNA molecules received unique molecular identifiers in the library. TCRdb processed the reads anew with MiXCR; each CDR3 protein has one entry. The sample has 95,000 to 150,000 distinct CDR3 sequences; around 8.5% are singletons. This clonotype was seen ten or more times. Germline V gives CDR1 SGHRS, CDR2 YFSETQ. Trimming pared 4 bases from V and 3 bases from J, leaving 10 bases between. The CDR3 extends over 13 amino acids. Unfractionated whole blood yielded the extracted total RNA. The rearrangement joins TRBV5-1 to TRBJ1-2; D possibly corresponds to TRBD1 (6 bases). The receptor comes from a human donor in good health. Some clones in this sample may be carry-over from other donors' samples. Sequencing was done on a sample of whole blood. The DNA of the CDR3 is TGCGCCAGCAGCCCCTGGACAGACTATGGCTACACCTTC. Translated: CASSPWTDYGYTF.